This T cell receptor (beta chain) was obtained from a study of shared clonotypes between healthy human individuals. Germline CDR1 and CDR2: ENHRY and SYGVKD. The CDR3 consists of 15 residues. V gave up 10 bases and J gave up 1 base; unmatched junction bases: 5. Sequencing was at deep level. Here immunoSEQ multiplex PCR was the method, and the copy in TCRdb shows in-frame clones only, minus some. The sample contains some 900,000 clones, over 75% of which appear only once. All donors were healthy HIV-negative adults lacking recent acute infections or vaccinations. This receptor was taken from a man aged 18 to 35 in good health. The sample consisted of memory CD4+ T cells sorted from blood. The subset is: CD45RA-negative fraction. The chain employs TRBV10-3 and TRBJ2-6, with 9 nucleotides matching TRBD1. The CDR3 spells CASSDRGSGANVLTF. In DNA, the CDR3 is TGTGCCAGCTCCGACAGGGGGTCTGGGGCCAACGTCCTGACTTTC.